Below are 12 T cell receptor beta chains sequenced from a single sample in a study of blood T cell repertoires in COVID-19. Produced via immunoSEQ multiplex PCR; TCRdb's table is partial and in-frame only. Counted here are 20,000 to 25,000 clones, approximately 88% occurring once; the ten biggest clones make up 2.5% to 4%. Sample: peripheral blood. These receptors came from a man aged 35 to 55 with acute or convalescent COVID-19.

This clone came up a few times. J is TRBJ1-2 and V is TRBV7-8; D gene unclear. The CDR3 extends over 13 amino acids. CDR1 is SGHVS and CDR2 is FQNEAQ in the germline V gene. Trimming removed 5 bases at V and 7 bases at J, with 14 bases between. This chain's CDR3 is CASSETVLSGYTF. The CDR3 DNA is TGTGCCAGCAGCGAAACAGTTTTGTCTGGCTACACCTTC.

This chain connects TRBV30 to TRBJ2-7, with TRBD2 matching 9 bases. V shed 5 bases, J shed 6 bases, and the junction held 11 bases outside the gene matches. The CDR3 runs to 14 residues. Germline CDR1 reads GTSNPN; CDR2 reads SVGIG (reference sequence). CDR3 in amino acids: CAWAQVAGAAEQYF. The CDR3, as DNA: TGTGCCTGGGCCCAGGTAGCGGGAGCGGCCGAGCAGTACTTC.

This chain connects TRBV4-3 to TRBJ1-1; D is uncertain. V shed 0 bases and J shed 4 bases, with 9 bases lying between them. The germline gives CDR1 LGHNA, CDR2 YSLEER. This CDR3 comprises 14 residues. The CDR3 region has the DNA TGCGCCAGCAGCCAAGATCTTGGGAGCACTGAAGCTTTCTTT. Translation gives CASSQDLGSTEAFF.

The chain employs TRBV15 and TRBJ2-5, with TRBD1 matching over 9 bases. The V and J ends lost 1 base and 1 base, in that order; junction bases with no gene match: 1. This CDR3 contains 15 residues. Per the germline V gene, CDR1 is LNHNV and CDR2 is YYDKDF (reference sequence). CDR3 residues: CATSRATGGQETQYF. The CDR3 bases are TGTGCCACCAGCAGAGCGACAGGGGGCCAAGAGACCCAGTACTTC.

The chain links TRBV6-5 to TRBJ1-2; D remains unclear. V lost 5 bases, J lost 4 bases, and 11 bases lay in between. The CDR3 has 13 residues. Germline loops: CDR1 MNHEY, CDR2 SVGAGI. The CDR3: CASSPSGVYGYTF. DNA for the CDR3: TGTGCCAGCAGTCCCAGCGGGGTCTATGGCTACACCTTC.

V is TRBV18 and J is TRBJ1-1, with 7 bases identical to TRBD1. V was clipped by 4 bases and J by 6 bases; unmatched bases: 8. Per germline, CDR1 KGHSH and CDR2 LQKENI. CDR3 length: 14 residues. CDR3 coding DNA: TGTGCCAGCTCACGAAACGGACAGGATTCTGAAGCTTTCTTT. It specifies CASSRNGQDSEAFF.

This chain connects TRBV2 to TRBJ1-2; 7 nucleotides agree with TRBD1. The germline CDR1 and CDR2 sequences are SNHLY and FYNNEI. V trimming: 5 bases; J trimming: 7 bases; junction bases outside the gene matches: 7. This CDR3 has 13 residues. The CDR3 bases are TGTGCCAGCAGTCTGACAGGGTCTAGTGGCTACACCTTC. The encoded protein is CASSLTGSSGYTF.

The chain combines TRBV6-6 with TRBJ2-1; 9 nucleotides match TRBD2. With 2 bases clipped from V and 5 bases from J, the junction kept 7 bases outside the gene matches. The CDR3 contains 16 residues. Germline V gene sequence: CDR1 MNHNY, CDR2 SVGAGI (reference sequence). CDR3 nucleotides: TGTGCCAGCAGTTACGGTGCGACTAGCGGTAACAATGAGCAGTTCTTC. Translation gives CASSYGATSGNNEQFF.

This chain uses TRBV9 with TRBJ2-1; 9 nucleotides align to TRBD1. J gave up 2 bases and V 3 bases, and 3 bases lay outside the gene matches. The length of the CDR3 is 15 residues. The germline gives CDR1 SGDLS, CDR2 YYNGEE. CDR3: CASSGDRVAYNEQFF. Written as DNA, the CDR3 is TGTGCCAGCAGCGGGGACAGGGTGGCCTACAATGAGCAGTTCTTC.

This sequence joins TRBV20-1 and TRBJ2-1; TRBD1 is a possible D gene (6 bases). The CDR3 totals 11 residues. Trimming removed 6 bases at V and 6 bases at J, with 9 bases between. The germline CDR1 and CDR2 sequences are DFQATT and SNEGSKA (reference sequence). CDR3 region: CSAIGGNEQFF. In nucleotides, the CDR3 is TGCAGTGCGATAGGGGGCAATGAGCAGTTCTTC.

The DNA for the CDR3 is TGTGCCAGCAGTTATCGTACTATGGATACGCAGTATTTT. This codes for CASSYRTMDTQYF. The rearrangement uses TRBV6-5 and TRBJ2-3, with D uncertain. V lost 3 bases, J lost 6 bases, and 10 bases lay in between. The CDR3 is 13 residues long. Germline V gives CDR1 MNHEY, CDR2 SVGAGI.

The chain couples TRBV6-5 to TRBJ2-1; possibly TRBD2 for D (5 bases). Per the germline V gene, CDR1 is MNHEY and CDR2 is SVGAGI. The germline V and J ends were trimmed by 2 bases and 1 base, with 9 bases remaining between them. The CDR3 has 15 residues. CDR3 protein: CASSYRRTSYNEQFF. In DNA, the CDR3 is TGTGCCAGCAGTTACAGACGGACTTCCTACAATGAGCAGTTCTTC.